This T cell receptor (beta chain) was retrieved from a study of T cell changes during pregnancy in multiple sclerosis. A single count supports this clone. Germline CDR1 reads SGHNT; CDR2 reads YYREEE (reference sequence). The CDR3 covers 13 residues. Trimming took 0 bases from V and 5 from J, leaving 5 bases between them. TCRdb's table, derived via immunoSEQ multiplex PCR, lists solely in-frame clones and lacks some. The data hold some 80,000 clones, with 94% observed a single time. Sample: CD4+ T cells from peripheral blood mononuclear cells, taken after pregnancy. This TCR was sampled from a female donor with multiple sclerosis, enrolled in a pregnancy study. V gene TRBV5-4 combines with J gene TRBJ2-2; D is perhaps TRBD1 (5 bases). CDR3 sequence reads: CASSLAGTGELFF. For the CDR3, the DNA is TGTGCCAGCAGCTTGGCAGGGACCGGGGAGCTGTTTTTT.